These 15 T cell receptor beta chains were all obtained from the same sample, sequenced in a study of blood T cell repertoires in COVID-19. Generated by immunoSEQ multiplex PCR, the TCRdb table keeps only in-frame clones and is missing some. The sample lists approximately 200,000 clones, over 75% occurring once. Sample: peripheral blood. Every receptor here comes from a human donor in a cohort sampled during active COVID-19.

The rearrangement joins TRBV24-1 to TRBJ1-2; D call uncertain. The germline CDR1 and CDR2 sequences are KGHDR and SFDVKD. The CDR3 contains 13 residues. V was pared by 5 bases and J by 1 base, with 7 bases between. The CDR3: CATSGRFNYGYTF. The CDR3 DNA follows: TGTGCCACCAGTGGCAGATTTAACTATGGCTACACCTTC.

The chain couples TRBV4-3 to TRBJ2-3, with 10 bases lining up with TRBD2. The CDR3 covers 16 residues. Trimming at V came to 4 bases and at J to 2 bases, leaving 6 bases not matched to a gene. From germline, CDR1 is LGHNA and CDR2 YSLEER. The CDR3 DNA reads TGCGCCAGCAGCCCATGGAGCGGGAGGGACACAGATACGCAGTATTTT. Protein: CASSPWSGRDTDTQYF.

J is TRBJ1-6 and V is TRBV28; D not resolved. CDR3 length: 13 amino acids. Germline V CDR1 and CDR2: MDHEN, SYDVKM. V was trimmed by 4 bases and J by 6 bases, leaving 7 bases between them. CDR3 DNA: TGTGCCAGCAGTTCCCAGGCTAATTCACCCCTCCACTTT. This encodes CASSSQANSPLHF.

About this clone: Other nucleotide sequences from this sample produce the same CDR3. The rearrangement joins TRBV15 to TRBJ2-3; 14 nucleotides match TRBD2. Trimming at V came to 3 bases and at J to 3 bases, leaving 8 bases not matched to a gene. This CDR3 spans 18 amino acids. Germline V gives CDR1 LNHNV, CDR2 YYDKDF (reference sequence). The CDR3 protein is CATSRDGTSGSRTDTQYF. CDR3 in DNA: TGTGCCACCAGCAGGGACGGGACTAGCGGGAGTCGGACAGATACGCAGTATTTT.

V is TRBV11-2 and J is TRBJ2-7; a weak D match, TRBD2 (5 bases). The CDR3 extends over 20 amino acids. The V end was cut by 0 bases, the J end by 2 bases, with 26 bases between. Germline CDR1 reads SGHAT; CDR2 reads FQNNGV. This chain's CDR3 is CASSLDRLRQVVDFTYEQYF. CDR3 bases: TGTGCCAGCAGCTTAGATCGATTGAGGCAAGTCGTGGACTTTACCTACGAGCAGTACTTC.

The sample holds a few counts of this clone. The V gene is TRBV28, the J gene TRBJ2-2, with a tentative D call TRBD1 (6 bases). This CDR3 has 15 residues. V lost 2 bases and J lost 2, with 9 bases in between. The germline gives CDR1 MDHEN, CDR2 SYDVKM. CDR3 DNA sequence: TGTGCCAGCAGTTTACCACAGGGAAACACCGGGGAGCTGTTTTTT. Its protein is CASSLPQGNTGELFF.

V and J are TRBV3-1 (or the pseudogene TRBV3-2) and TRBJ2-5; D is unclear. The length of the CDR3 is 14 residues. Germline values: CDR1 LGHDT, CDR2 YNNKEL (reference sequence). Trimming removed 1 base from V and 0 bases from J, with 6 bases in between. The DNA for the CDR3 is TGTGCCAGCAGCCAAGTGCGCTACCAAGAGACCCAGTACTTC. Translation gives CASSQVRYQETQYF.

The chain couples TRBV7-8 to TRBJ2-1, with a possible D match to TRBD2 (6 bases). The CDR3 loop spans 13 amino acids. Deletions cut 5 bases from V and 7 bases from J, with 12 bases between. Germline V lookup: CDR1 SGHVS, CDR2 FQNEAQ. The CDR3 loop is CASSRRRGNEQFF. The CDR3 nucleotides are TGTGCCAGCAGCCGCCGGCGGGGAAATGAGCAGTTCTTC.

V is TRBV18 and J is TRBJ2-7, with D uncertain. Trimming left V 3 bases short and J 3 bases short, with 12 bases between. Looked up from germline, CDR1 is KGHSH and CDR2 is LQKENI. The CDR3 is 14 residues long. The CDR3 bases are TGTGCCAGCTCACCTTCAACAGCCTACTACGAGCAGTACTTC. Amino acid sequence: CASSPSTAYYEQYF.

This chain connects TRBV18 to TRBJ1-5; 8 bases are shared with TRBD1. The CDR3 runs to 14 residues. Germline V CDR1 and CDR2: KGHSH, LQKENI. V lost 3 bases to trimming and J lost 7 bases; unmatched junction nucleotides: 5. CDR3 loop: CASSPDRVRQPQHF. CDR3 nucleotides: TGTGCCAGCTCACCGGACAGGGTACGACAGCCCCAGCATTTT.

The chain carries TRBV9 and TRBJ1-6, with D perhaps TRBD1 (5 bases). Trimming cost V 0 bases and J 2 bases, with 15 bases left between them. The CDR3 sequence is 18 residues long. CDR1 and CDR2 (germline): SGDLS, YYNGEE. The CDR3 bases are TGTGCCAGCAGCGTAGATCCAGGGAAACTCACCTATAATTCACCCCTCCACTTT. Its protein is CASSVDPGKLTYNSPLHF.

The CDR3 spells CASSTGLAGGTDTQYF. The CDR3 coding sequence is TGTGCCAGCAGCACCGGACTAGCGGGAGGCACAGATACGCAGTATTTT. The chain has TRBV3-1 (or the pseudogene TRBV3-2) and TRBJ2-3; TRBD2 agrees at 13 bases. V trimming: 5 bases; J trimming: 1 base; junction bases outside the gene matches: 3. The CDR3 consists of 16 residues. From germline, CDR1 is LGHDT and CDR2 YNNKEL (reference sequence).

The J gene is TRBJ2-3, the V gene TRBV7-2; D possibly corresponds to TRBD1 (7 bases). The length of the CDR3 is 14 residues. Germline V gives CDR1 SGHTA, CDR2 FQGNSA. V was pared by 5 bases and J by 3 bases, with 12 bases between. For the CDR3, the DNA is TGTGCCAGCAGCCAGACAGGGAGGACAGATACGCAGTATTTT. Protein sequence: CASSQTGRTDTQYF.

The V gene is TRBV3-1 (or the pseudogene TRBV3-2), the J gene TRBJ2-1, with 7 bases lining up with TRBD1. V lost 6 bases and J lost 5; bases outside the gene matches: 4. This CDR3 has 13 residues. Germline CDR1 LGHDT, CDR2 YNNKEL (reference sequence). This CDR3 is CASRPGQDNEQFF. The DNA for the CDR3 is TGTGCCAGCAGACCCGGACAGGACAATGAGCAGTTCTTC.

The chain employs TRBV7-2 and TRBJ2-3; 11 bases map to TRBD2. The CDR3 sequence is 16 residues long. Germline values: CDR1 SGHTA, CDR2 FQGNSA. The J segment lost 4 bases and the V segment lost 4 bases, leaving 7 bases of the junction unmatched. The CDR3 DNA reads TGTGCCAGCAGCTCGTCCGGGACTAGCGGAGCAGATACGCAGTATTTT. It yields the protein CASSSSGTSGADTQYF.